A single count supports the clone carrying this T cell receptor beta chain. The germline gene is not matched at one end of the junction; a read error may be the cause. This sample stems from a study of tumor-infiltrating lymphocytes in primary liver carcinoma. The overall study: These patients were men and women whose ages were 30 to 69 years.

The CDR3 contains 14 residues. DNA and RNA were both co-extracted from 20-30 mg of bulk tissue that had not been sorted. Every tumor contributed samples taken at five separate regions. Over 90% of the cells were viable tumor cells in every tumor sample. With around 520 ng total RNA as template and a constant-region primer, TCR beta cDNA was made. Slightly modified ARM-PCR with three nested multiplex PCR rounds yielded TCR beta libraries. Investigators reported that the first two PCR rounds, at roughly 11 cycles each, used TRBV1-TRBV30 forward primers with a C-beta reverse primer. TCRdb itself ran the multiplex PCR reads through MiXCR, one entry per CDR3 protein. Here the sample spans 40,000 to 60,000 distinct CDR3 sequences, less than 75% being singletons.

This chain connects TRBV12-3 or TRBV12-4 to TRBJ1-5; TRBD1 is a possible D gene (6 bases). Sequencing was performed on liver tumor tissue from sampling region 5. The sample's subset: tumor region T5, tumor centre. This TCR was sampled from a middle-aged man with primary liver carcinoma and hepatitis B virus infection. The CDR3: CVSSCTGLSQSQHF. CDR3 bases: TGTGTCAGCAGTTGTACAGGGCTTAGTCAGTCCCAGCATTTT.